These 14 T cell receptor beta chains were sequenced from one sample in a study of graft-versus-host responses after intestinal transplantation. Their antigens remain unidentified. Only in-frame clones appear in the TCRdb table, and some are missing; sequencing was by immunoSEQ multiplex PCR. The sample includes about 110,000 clones, just over 90% of them seen just once. This specimen was unstimulated CD8+ T cells sorted from spleen or lymph node cells, taken before intestinal transplant. Source of these receptors: a human donor who received an intestinal transplant.

V and J are TRBV5-1 and TRBJ2-1; possible D gene TRBD2, 6 bases. Germline CDR1 SGHRS, CDR2 YFSETQ. Trimming took off 0 bases at V and 3 bases at J, with 10 bases between the two ends. The CDR3 is 15 amino acids. Written as DNA, the CDR3 is TGCGCCAGCAGCTTGGCCGGGGGAGTCTACAATGAGCAGTTCTTC. Its translation is CASSLAGGVYNEQFF.

The genes are TRBV29-1 and TRBJ2-3, with no clear D. This CDR3 region has 15 residues. Germline assignment: CDR1 SQVTM and CDR2 ANQGSEA. Trimming shortened V by 3 bases and J by 0 bases, and 13 bases separated the two germline ends. CDR3 loop: CSVEGGVTSTDTQYF. Written as DNA, the CDR3 is TGCAGCGTTGAGGGTGGGGTTACTAGCACAGATACGCAGTATTTT.

The CDR3 is CAGMNTEAFF. As DNA, the CDR3 is TGTGCAGGCATGAACACTGAAGCTTTCTTT. The genes are TRBV2 and TRBJ1-1; D call uncertain. There are 10 residues in the CDR3. Per the germline V gene, CDR1 is SNHLY and CDR2 is FYNNEI.

The chain employs TRBV5-1 and TRBJ2-7; D may correspond to TRBD1 or TRBD2 (5 bases each). Trimming stripped 2 bases from V and 4 bases from J, with 34 bases between. The length of the CDR3 is 21 residues. The germline V gene has CDR1 SGHRS and CDR2 YFSETQ. The DNA of the CDR3 is TGCGCCAGCAGCTTACTCGAACCATCCCTACTGGGGGATCCCACCTTATACGAGCAGTACTTC. Encoded protein: CASSLLEPSLLGDPTLYEQYF. The variable domain in full, completed from reference TRBV5-1 and TRBJ2-7, reads KAGVTQTPRYLIKTRGQQVTLSCSPISGHRSVSWYQQTPGQGLQFLFEYFSETQRNKGNFPGRFSGRQFSNSRSEMNVSTLELGDSALYLCASSLLEPSLLGDPTLYEQYFGPGTRLTVT.

This clone was counted a single time. The chain recombines TRBV30 with TRBJ2-7, with D perhaps matching TRBD2 (7 bases). Germline V gene data show CDR1 as GTSNPN and CDR2 as SVGIG (reference sequence). The V end lost 2 bases, the J end lost 0 bases, and 14 bases lay between the germline ends. The CDR3 has 15 residues. The CDR3 sequence: CAWSWGAGVSYEQYF. The CDR3 region has the DNA TGTGCCTGGAGTTGGGGGGCGGGAGTCTCCTACGAGCAGTACTTC.

The chain has TRBV6-6 and TRBJ2-7; TRBD1 is a possible D gene (6 bases). The CDR3 runs to 15 residues. The V and J ends lost 7 bases and 4 bases respectively, with 20 bases between them. CDR1 and CDR2 (germline): MNHNY, SVGAGI (reference sequence). CDR3 sequence: CASTETLTGLYEQYF. The DNA for the CDR3 is TGTGCCAGCACTGAAACCCTGACAGGCTTATACGAGCAGTACTTC.

The V call is TRBV28, the J call TRBJ2-2; 11 bases fit TRBD2. CDR3 size: 17 residues. V was pared by 2 bases and J by 3 bases, with 5 bases of the junction left unmatched. CDR1 and CDR2 from the germline V gene are MDHEN and SYDVKM. The CDR3 sequence is CASSLPTSGRDTGELFF. The CDR3 region has the DNA TGTGCCAGCAGTTTACCTACTAGCGGGAGAGACACCGGGGAGCTGTTTTTT.

This clone came up once. The chain couples TRBV6-1 to TRBJ2-5; TRBD2 is a possible D gene (6 bases). Germline assignment: CDR1 MNHNS and CDR2 SASEGT. The ends were cut back, 6 bases at V and 5 bases at J, with 19 bases in the middle. The CDR3 has 15 residues. The CDR3 region has the DNA TGTGCCAGCAGCAGCCCAGGGACTTGGGTGGAGACCCAGTACTTC. It encodes CASSSPGTWVETQYF.

V gene TRBV16 combines with J gene TRBJ1-5, with TRBD1 as a possible D gene (5 bases). The CDR3 sequence is 14 residues long. Germline V CDR1 and CDR2: KGHSY, FQNENV. Trimming removed 3 bases from V and 6 bases from J, with 12 bases in between. As DNA, the CDR3 is TGTGCCAGCAGCCACAACGGGGGGGTTCAGCCCCAGCATTTT. It yields the protein CASSHNGGVQPQHF.

J is TRBJ1-1 and V is TRBV5-1; TRBD1 matches 8 bases. Per the germline V gene, CDR1 is SGHRS and CDR2 is YFSETQ. V gave up 2 bases and J gave up 3 bases; unmatched junction bases: 3. The CDR3 is 14 amino acids. CDR3 loop: CASSLGQGHTEAFF. In nucleotides, the CDR3 is TGCGCCAGCAGCTTAGGACAGGGCCACACTGAAGCTTTCTTT.

This sequence joins TRBV27 and TRBJ2-7, with D possibly being TRBD1 or TRBD2 (5 bases each). Trimming pared 4 bases from V and 4 bases from J, leaving 14 bases between. The CDR3 totals 14 residues. From germline, CDR1 is MNHEY and CDR2 SMNVEV (reference sequence). CDR3 sequence (DNA): TGTGCCAGCAGTTCCTGGGGGAGTGGTTACGAGCAGTACTTC. Translation gives CASSSWGSGYEQYF.

The count of this clone is one. This chain uses TRBV4-1 with TRBJ2-3; possibly TRBD2 for D (5 bases). The CDR3 sequence is 16 residues long. Trimming removed 5 bases from V and 1 base from J, with 16 bases in between. Looked up from germline, CDR1 is MGHRA and CDR2 is YSYEKL. The chain's CDR3 is CASSSRGSQRTDTQYF. CDR3 bases: TGCGCCAGCAGCTCAAGAGGGTCGCAACGCACAGATACGCAGTATTTT.

V usage is TRBV6-5 and J usage is TRBJ1-1, with D unresolved. CDR3 size: 11 residues. The germline V gene has CDR1 MNHEY and CDR2 SVGAGI. The ends were cut back, 7 bases at V and 3 bases at J, with 6 bases in the middle. CDR3 nucleotide sequence: TGTGCCAGCACCTTGGACACTGAAGCTTTCTTT. Residues: CASTLDTEAFF.

The V and J genes are TRBV7-9 and TRBJ1-1; D unclear. The CDR3 loop spans 13 amino acids. Germline values: CDR1 SEHNR, CDR2 FQNEAQ (reference sequence). Trimming pared 4 bases from V and 0 bases from J, leaving 6 bases between. CDR3 residues: CASSSLMNTEAFF. The CDR3 DNA follows: TGTGCCAGCAGCTCTCTGATGAACACTGAAGCTTTCTTT.